This is a list of T cell receptor beta chains from one sample in a study of regulatory T cells in long-lasting Graves disease. TCRdb re-called the multiplex PCR reads through MiXCR, storing one row per CDR3 protein. The data show under 300,000 distinct CDR3 sequences, about 18% seen once. The same sample was also studied in work on T cells in Graves' hyperthyroidism and ophthalmopathy.

The sample was peripheral blood mononuclear cells (PBMCs), taken at new diagnosis, from a patient treated with antithyroid drugs. These receptors originate from a woman in her 30s with Graves disease. Both conserved end residues are part of each CDR3. The order of the fields is D gene, clone size, J gene, V gene, CDR3 DNA, CDR3 protein. A D gene is named only where the DNA matches it firmly. Only some rows state a clone size, as once, few, many or a class for expanded clones.

d_gene: NA
abundance: many
j_gene: TRBJ1-1
v_gene: TRBV5-4
CDR3nt: TGTGCCAGCAGCCTCCAAACCGGCACTGAAGCTTTCTTT
CDR3aa: CASSLQTGTEAFF

d_gene: NA
abundance: many
j_gene: TRBJ1-5
v_gene: TRBV2
CDR3nt: TGTGCCAGCAGTGAAGAGGGCGGGGGCAATCAGCCCCAGCATTTT
CDR3aa: CASSEEGGGNQPQHF

d_gene: TRBD1
abundance: few
j_gene: TRBJ2-3
v_gene: TRBV19
CDR3nt: TGTGCCAGTAGCCTCTACAGGGGTGAAGATACGCAGTATTTT
CDR3aa: CASSLYRGEDTQYF

d_gene: TRBD1
abundance: NA
j_gene: TRBJ1-1
v_gene: TRBV14
CDR3nt: TGTGCCAGCAGCCCCCACAGGGGTCTGGAAGCTTTCTTT
CDR3aa: CASSPHRGLEAFF

d_gene: NA
abundance: many
j_gene: TRBJ1-6
v_gene: TRBV12-3/TRBV12-4
CDR3nt: TGTGCCAGCAGGTGGGACATTAAATCACCCCTCCACTTT
CDR3aa: CASRWDIKSPLHF

d_gene: TRBD2
abundance: many
j_gene: TRBJ2-5
v_gene: TRBV7-2
CDR3nt: TGTGCCAGCGAGCGGGGGGGCTCTGAGACCCAGTACTTC
CDR3aa: CASERGGSETQYF

d_gene: TRBD2
abundance: NA
j_gene: TRBJ2-1
v_gene: TRBV20-1
CDR3nt: TGCAGTGCTTACCTAGCGGGGAGGAATGAGCAGTTCTTC
CDR3aa: CSAYLAGRNEQFF

d_gene: NA
abundance: many
j_gene: TRBJ2-1
v_gene: TRBV25-1
CDR3nt: TGTGCCAGCAGTGAAGGAAGGGTAGCCTACAATGAGCAGTTCTTC
CDR3aa: CASSEGRVAYNEQFF

d_gene: NA
abundance: many
j_gene: TRBJ1-5
v_gene: TRBV3-1
CDR3nt: TGTGCCAGCAGCCGAGGACACCTCAATCAGCCCCAGCATTTT
CDR3aa: CASSRGHLNQPQHF

d_gene: NA
abundance: many
j_gene: TRBJ2-7
v_gene: TRBV6-1
CDR3nt: TGTGCCAGCAGGGTTGACAGGTTGGGATACGAGCAGTACTTC
CDR3aa: CASRVDRLGYEQYF

d_gene: NA
abundance: many
j_gene: TRBJ1-1
v_gene: TRBV7-9
CDR3nt: TGTGCCAGCAGCTTAGAGGCTCTAGCGAACACTGAAGCTTTCTTT
CDR3aa: CASSLEALANTEAFF

d_gene: NA
abundance: few
j_gene: TRBJ2-7
v_gene: TRBV7-8
CDR3nt: TGTGCCAGCAGCAATCCCCTAGCGAACTCCTACGAGCAGTACTTC
CDR3aa: CASSNPLANSYEQYF

d_gene: NA
abundance: many
j_gene: TRBJ1-5
v_gene: TRBV2
CDR3nt: TGTGCCAGCATGGGGGCCGGGGGCAGCTTCCGCAATCAGCCCCAGCATTTT
CDR3aa: CASMGAGGSFRNQPQHF

d_gene: TRBD1
abundance: many
j_gene: TRBJ1-5
v_gene: TRBV7-2
CDR3nt: TGCGCCAGCAGCCTTGAAGGGACAGCAAATCAGCCCCAGCATTTT
CDR3aa: CASSLEGTANQPQHF

d_gene: TRBD1
abundance: NA
j_gene: TRBJ2-7
v_gene: TRBV5-1
CDR3nt: TGCGCCAGCAGCTTGTTGGGGGACAGGGGTGACGAGCAGTACTTC
CDR3aa: CASSLLGDRGDEQYF

d_gene: TRBD1
abundance: many
j_gene: TRBJ1-6
v_gene: TRBV27
CDR3nt: TGTGCCAGCAGTTGGGAGGGGGCGAGTTCACCCCTCCACTTT
CDR3aa: CASSWEGASSPLHF